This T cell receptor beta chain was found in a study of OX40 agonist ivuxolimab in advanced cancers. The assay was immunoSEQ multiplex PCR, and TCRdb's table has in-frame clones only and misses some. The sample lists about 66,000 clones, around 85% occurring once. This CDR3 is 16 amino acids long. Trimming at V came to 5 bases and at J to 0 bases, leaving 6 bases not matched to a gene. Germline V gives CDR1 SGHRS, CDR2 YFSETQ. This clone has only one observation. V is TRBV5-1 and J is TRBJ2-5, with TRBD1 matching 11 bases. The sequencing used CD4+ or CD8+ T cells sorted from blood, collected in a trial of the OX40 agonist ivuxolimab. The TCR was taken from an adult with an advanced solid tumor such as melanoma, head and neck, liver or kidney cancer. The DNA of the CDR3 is TGCGCCAGCAGTTCCGGGACAGGGGGGTACCAAGAGACCCAGTACTTC. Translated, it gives CASSSGTGGYQETQYF.